The clone carrying this T cell receptor beta chain has a handful of counts. Antigen: not known. Following extraction, RNA underwent reverse transcription to cDNA, which served as the sequencing template. The data were produced by immunoSEQ multiplex PCR, yet TCRdb's version contains in-frame clones alone and is incomplete. Among about 150,000 clones listed, over 45% were seen once. This sample was taken from a study of CD8+ T cells in alopecia areata. Study as a whole: Tofacitinib was taken orally by treated patients, and the dose was 5 to 10 mg twice daily.

Study results and caveats: An increase in clonality over normal scalp was evident in lesional scalp, especially alopecia totalis/universalis.

Trimming took off 3 bases at V and 6 bases at J, with 15 bases between the two ends. The CDR3 has 15 amino acids. The germline gives CDR1 SGHDN, CDR2 FVKESK. The chain carries TRBV14 and TRBJ2-1, with a possible D match to TRBD2 (5 bases). The sequence was obtained from a human donor with alopecia areata. Sequencing was performed on CD4+ T cells sorted from blood. The CDR3 sequence is CASSQVAGATNEQFF. The CDR3 DNA follows: TGTGCCAGCAGCCAGGTCGCGGGCGCGACCAATGAGCAGTTCTTC.